Below, 4 T cell receptor beta chains from the same sample are listed, as sequenced in a study of T-cell reconstitution after alpha-beta-depleted transplantation in children. Preparation of the TCRbeta library involved a method that used unique molecular identifiers. MiXCR, run by TCRdb on the PCR reads, gives a single entry per CDR3 protein. The profile shows about 110,000 distinct CDR3 sequences, approximately 6% of them singletons. Sequences were derived from PBMCs, mostly from graft donor cells, sampled 360 days after TCRalphabeta/CD19-depleted stem cell transplant. These receptors were taken from a male patient aged 2-10 years who had a stem cell transplant for acute lymphoblastic leukemia, so the T cells may come from the graft donor.

This clonotype was seen many times. This rearrangement joins TRBV7-9 to TRBJ2-3, with no clear D. The CDR3 has 14 amino acids. Between the trimmed V and J ends, which lost 1 base and 4 bases, there was a span of 9 bases. Germline CDR1 SEHNR, CDR2 FQNEAQ (reference sequence). CDR3: CASSLGRGPDTQYF. The DNA of the CDR3 is TGTGCCAGCAGCTTAGGGAGAGGTCCAGATACGCAGTATTTT.

There are many counts of this clonotype. This rearrangement joins TRBV5-1 to TRBJ1-2; tentatively, D is TRBD1 (5 bases). This CDR3 region has 15 residues. Trimming took off 4 bases at V and 4 bases at J, with 17 bases between the two ends. Germline V lookup: CDR1 SGHRS, CDR2 YFSETQ. The CDR3 DNA is TGCGCCAGCAGCCTCCGGGACCTCGGGGGCTATGGCTACACCTTC. Its translation is CASSLRDLGGYGYTF.

This clonotype has ten or more counts. The CDR3 DNA reads as TGTGCCAGCAGCGTAGTTCGGCAGGCGAACACCGGGGAGCTGTTTTTT. It is translated as CASSVVRQANTGELFF. This chain links TRBV9 with TRBJ2-2; D call uncertain. CDR3 length: 16 residues. Per germline, CDR1 SGDLS and CDR2 YYNGEE. V shed 0 bases and J shed 0 bases, with 9 bases lying between them.

This clonotype was seen more than once but under ten times. This chain links TRBV9 with TRBJ2-1; D may be TRBD2 (7 bases). The CDR3 runs to 13 residues. Germline values: CDR1 SGDLS, CDR2 YYNGEE. V dropped 3 bases and J dropped 6 bases, with 10 bases sitting between them. CDR3 DNA sequence: TGTGCCAGCAGCGAAGGGGGGGGCAATGAGCAGTTCTTC. Translating gives CASSEGGGNEQFF.